This entry concerns a single TCR beta chain. The antigen is not known. This entry comes from a study of lymphopenia after photon versus proton radiotherapy. Study results and limitations: A bigger post-nadir fall in TCR diversity correlated inversely with survival time in deceased patients.

Measured with immunoSEQ multiplex PCR; TCRdb has only the in-frame clones, and not every one. Of roughly 7,300 clones detected, just under 90% appear once; the ten largest clones hold around a sixth. There are 16 residues in the CDR3. In germline, CDR1 is SGHNT, CDR2 YENEEA. V lost 5 bases to trimming and J lost 1 base; unmatched junction nucleotides: 5. The V and J genes are TRBV11-3 and TRBJ2-2; 9 bases agree with TRBD1. The clonotype comes from a man in his 60s with cholangiocarcinoma. This material consisted of peripheral blood, taken from a patient treated with photon-based radiotherapy. This CDR3 reads CASSPRTGVNTGELFF. The CDR3 bases are TGTGCCAGCAGCCCCCGGACAGGGGTGAACACCGGGGAGCTGTTTTTT.